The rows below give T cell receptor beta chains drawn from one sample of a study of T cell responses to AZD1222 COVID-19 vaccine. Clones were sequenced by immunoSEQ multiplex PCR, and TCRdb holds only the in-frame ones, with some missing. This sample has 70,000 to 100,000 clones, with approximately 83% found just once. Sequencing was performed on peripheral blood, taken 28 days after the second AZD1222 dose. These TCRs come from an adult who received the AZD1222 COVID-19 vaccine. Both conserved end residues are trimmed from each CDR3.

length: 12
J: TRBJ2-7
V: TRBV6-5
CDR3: ASTRKGLAYEQY

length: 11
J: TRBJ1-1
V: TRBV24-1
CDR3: ATSPRAGTEAF

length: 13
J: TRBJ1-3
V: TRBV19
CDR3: ASNKRQGSGNTIY

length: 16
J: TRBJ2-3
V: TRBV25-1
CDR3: ASSESRGKSSSTDTQY

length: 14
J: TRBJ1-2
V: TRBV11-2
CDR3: ASSLFGWGYQDGYT

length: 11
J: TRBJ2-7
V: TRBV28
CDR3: ASSLTSRYEQY

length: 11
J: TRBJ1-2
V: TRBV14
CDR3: ASSLSAGPGYT

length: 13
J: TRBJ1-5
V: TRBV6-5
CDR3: ASASWTGQNQPQH

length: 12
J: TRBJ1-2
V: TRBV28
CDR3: ASSFQGAKYGYT

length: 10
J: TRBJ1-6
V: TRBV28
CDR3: ASREGFSPLH

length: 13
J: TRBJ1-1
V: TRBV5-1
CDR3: ASSWTRPSNTEAF

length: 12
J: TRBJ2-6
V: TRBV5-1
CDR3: ASSLRNGANVLT